This TCR beta chain was sequenced in a study of blood T cells in healthy people across ages. General study results and limits: Diversity of TCR beta correlated strongly with naive T cell percentage. Measured against age, TCR beta diversity per million T cells decreased in a roughly linear manner.

About this clonotype: What it binds is unknown.

A sample-barcoded 5' primer and a J-beta primer mix were used in a second PCR of roughly 6 to 11 cycles. In TCRdb, the 5' RACE reads were re-called with MiXCR into one record per CDR3 protein. The sample holds 1.5 million to 2 million distinct CDR3 sequences, about 35% seen once. This CDR3 contains 13 residues. Germline V gene data show CDR1 as MNHEY and CDR2 as SVGEGT. V was shortened by 8 bases and J by 4 bases, with 14 bases between the two germline ends. In terms of origin and age, donors were healthy Caucasian individuals from Russia aged about 6 to 90. The chain recombines TRBV6-2 or TRBV6-3 with TRBJ1-2; TRBD1 is a possible D gene (5 bases). The source of this sequence is a woman aged 25 to 39 in good health. The sequenced sample was blood. The CDR3 is CASAPGQPYGYTF. CDR3 nucleotides: TGTGCCAGCGCCCCCGGACAACCCTATGGCTACACCTTC.